Below are 2 T cell receptor beta chains sequenced from a single sample in a study of blood T cell repertoires in COVID-19. Data came from immunoSEQ multiplex PCR; TCRdb stores just in-frame clones and leaves some out. This sample has 200,000 to 300,000 clones, with about 88% found just once. The sequencing sample was made of peripheral blood. Every receptor here comes from a man aged 55 to 70 who had recovered from COVID-19.

This chain connects TRBV9 to TRBJ2-1; 9 bases map to TRBD1. J gave up 7 bases and V 6 bases, and 8 bases lay outside the gene matches. The CDR3 runs 14 residues. Germline V CDR1 and CDR2: SGDLS, YYNGEE. CDR3 amino acids: CASTESDRGNEQFF. As DNA, the CDR3 is TGTGCCAGCACCGAATCCGACAGGGGGAATGAGCAGTTCTTC.

The V and J genes are TRBV7-9 and TRBJ2-1; unclear D gene. The CDR3 extends over 12 amino acids. Trimming removed 2 bases at V and 6 bases at J, with 5 bases between. The germline V gene encodes CDR1 SEHNR and CDR2 FQNEAQ (reference sequence). The DNA of the CDR3 is TGTGCCAGCAGCTTACCGAGCAATGAGCAGTTCTTC. The encoded protein is CASSLPSNEQFF.